These 4 T cell receptor beta chains originate from one sample sequenced in a study of cytomegalovirus exposure and HLA in healthy donors. The PCR used 60 Vbeta and 13 Jbeta primers. TCRdb's table, derived via immunoSEQ multiplex PCR, lists solely in-frame clones and lacks some. The sample lists under 100,000 clones, 55% to 65% seen once, with 15% in the top ten. The material sequenced was PBMCs. The origin of the receptors is a woman aged 40 to 50 in good health and CMV-seropositive.

The chain uses TRBV5-1 and TRBJ2-1, with a weak D call TRBD2 (5 bases). V lost 0 bases to trimming and J lost 4 bases, with 14 bases between them. CDR1 and CDR2 (germline): SGHRS, YFSETQ. This CDR3 is built from 16 residues. This CDR3 reads CASSLDGLLLYNEQFF. The CDR3 DNA is TGCGCCAGCAGCTTGGACGGACTGCTTTTATACAATGAGCAGTTCTTC.

The rearrangement uses TRBV28 and TRBJ2-1, with 9 bases identical to TRBD2. The CDR3 is 16 residues long. Trimming took 4 bases from V and 4 from J; bases not matched to a gene: 8. Germline V gene sequence: CDR1 MDHEN, CDR2 SYDVKM. Here the CDR3 DNA reads TGTGCCAGCAGTTCCATGACTAGCGGCCAGTACAATGAGCAGTTCTTC. Encoded protein: CASSSMTSGQYNEQFF.

The chain has TRBV28 and TRBJ1-1; possibly TRBD1 for D (5 bases). The CDR3 is 13 residues long. The V end lost 5 bases, the J end lost 6 bases, and 13 bases lay between the germline ends. CDR1 MDHEN and CDR2 SYDVKM come from the germline V gene. The CDR3, as DNA: TGTGCCAGCAGTCTGGGACTCATTTCTGAAGCTTTCTTT. Translation gives CASSLGLISEAFF. Filled out from reference TRBV28 and TRBJ1-1, the complete variable domain reads DVKVTQSSRYLVKRTGEKVFLECVQDMDHENMFWYRQDPGLGLRLIYFSYDVKMKEKGDIPEGYSVSREKKERFSLILESASTNQTSMYLCASSLGLISEAFFGQGTRLTVV.

This clone was observed a single time. V gene TRBV7-6 combines with J gene TRBJ2-6, with TRBD1 matching 9 bases. The CDR3 covers 17 residues. V trimming: 6 bases; J trimming: 1 base; junction bases outside the gene matches: 7. CDR1 is SGHVS and CDR2 is FNYEAQ in the germline V gene. CDR3 bases: TGTGCCAGCAGTTCCGGGACAGGGACTTCTGGGGCCAACGTCCTGACTTTC. Amino acid sequence: CASSSGTGTSGANVLTF.